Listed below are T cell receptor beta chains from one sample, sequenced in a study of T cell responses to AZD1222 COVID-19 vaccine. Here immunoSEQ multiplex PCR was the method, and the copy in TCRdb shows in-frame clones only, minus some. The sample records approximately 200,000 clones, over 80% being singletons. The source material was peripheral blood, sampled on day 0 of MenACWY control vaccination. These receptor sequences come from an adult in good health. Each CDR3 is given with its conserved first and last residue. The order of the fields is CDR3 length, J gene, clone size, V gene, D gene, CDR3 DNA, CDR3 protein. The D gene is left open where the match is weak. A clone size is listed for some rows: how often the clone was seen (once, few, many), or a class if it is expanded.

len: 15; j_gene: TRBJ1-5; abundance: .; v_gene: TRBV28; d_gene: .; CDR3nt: TGTGCCAGCAGTTTAGGGGGCGGTAGCAATCAGCCCCAGCATTTT; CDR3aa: CASSLGGGSNQPQHF
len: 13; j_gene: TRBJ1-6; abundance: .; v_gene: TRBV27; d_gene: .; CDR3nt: TGTGCCAGCAACCCAGGGGCCTGGGGACCCCTCCACTTT; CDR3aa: CASNPGAWGPLHF
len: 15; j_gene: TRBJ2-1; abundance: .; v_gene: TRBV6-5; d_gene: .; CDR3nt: TGTGCCAGCAGCGGTGCTAGGGCCTCCTACAATGAGCAGTTCTTC; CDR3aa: CASSGARASYNEQFF
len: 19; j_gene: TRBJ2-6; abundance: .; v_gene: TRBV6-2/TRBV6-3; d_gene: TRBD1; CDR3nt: TGTGCCAGCAGTAACAGGACAGGGCTTCGTCTCTCTGGGGCCAACGTCCTGACTTTC; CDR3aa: CASSNRTGLRLSGANVLTF
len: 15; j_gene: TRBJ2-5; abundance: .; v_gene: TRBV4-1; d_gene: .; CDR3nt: TGCGCCAGCAGCCTTTCACCGGGACCTCAAGAGACCCAGTACTTC; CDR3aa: CASSLSPGPQETQYF
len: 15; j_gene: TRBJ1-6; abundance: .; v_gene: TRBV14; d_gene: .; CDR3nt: TGTGCCAGCAGCCTCCGGGAGGGTTATACTTCACCCCTCCACTTT; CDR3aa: CASSLREGYTSPLHF
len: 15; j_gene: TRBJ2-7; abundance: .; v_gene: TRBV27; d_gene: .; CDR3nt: TGTGCCAGCAGTCCGTACAGGGACCTTTGGGACGAGCAGTACTTC; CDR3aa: CASSPYRDLWDEQYF
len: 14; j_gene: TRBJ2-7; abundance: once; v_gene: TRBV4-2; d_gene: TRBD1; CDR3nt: TGTGCCAGCAGCCAAGCCCAGGGGGCCTACGAGCAGTACTTC; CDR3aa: CASSQAQGAYEQYF
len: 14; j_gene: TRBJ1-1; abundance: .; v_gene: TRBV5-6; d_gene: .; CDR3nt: TGTGCCAGCAGCTTGGCCTGGGGAGAAACTGAAGCTTTCTTT; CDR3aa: CASSLAWGETEAFF
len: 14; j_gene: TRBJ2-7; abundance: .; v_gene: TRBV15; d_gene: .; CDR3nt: TGTGCCACCAGCAGTGGAAACGGCGGCTACGAGCAGTACTTC; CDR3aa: CATSSGNGGYEQYF
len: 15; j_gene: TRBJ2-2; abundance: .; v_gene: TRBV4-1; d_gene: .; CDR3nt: TGCGCCAGCAGCCCCGGGACATTACTAACCGGGGAGCTGTTTTTT; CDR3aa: CASSPGTLLTGELFF
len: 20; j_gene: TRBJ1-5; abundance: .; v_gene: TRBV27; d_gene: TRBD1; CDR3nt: TGTGCCAGCAGCCCGACTCGGGGGGACAGCGTAGCGTATAGCAATCAGCCCCAGCATTTT; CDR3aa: CASSPTRGDSVAYSNQPQHF
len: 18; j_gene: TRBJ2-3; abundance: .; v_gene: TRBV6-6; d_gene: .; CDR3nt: TGTGCCAGCAGTCTCCGCTTGGGGAGAGGGTTAGGGACAGATACGCAGTATTTT; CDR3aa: CASSLRLGRGLGTDTQYF
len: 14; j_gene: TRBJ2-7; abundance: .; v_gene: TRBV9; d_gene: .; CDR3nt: TGTGCCAGCAGCCTCGCCGCCCAAGGCTACGAGCAGTACTTC; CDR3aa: CASSLAAQGYEQYF
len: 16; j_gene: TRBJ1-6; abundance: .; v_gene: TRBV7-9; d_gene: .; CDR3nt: TGTGCCAGCAGCTTAGTCTCTGGAAAAGGGGGTTCACCCCTCCACTTT; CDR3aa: CASSLVSGKGGSPLHF
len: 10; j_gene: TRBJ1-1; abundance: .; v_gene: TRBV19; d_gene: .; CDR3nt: TGTGCCAGTATGAGAGGTGAAGCTTTCTTT; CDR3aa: CASMRGEAFF
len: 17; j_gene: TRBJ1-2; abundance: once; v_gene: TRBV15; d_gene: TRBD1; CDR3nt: TGTGCCACCAGCAGAGATCCCCGGGACAGGGGGCTGGGTGGCTACACCTTC; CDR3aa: CATSRDPRDRGLGGYTF
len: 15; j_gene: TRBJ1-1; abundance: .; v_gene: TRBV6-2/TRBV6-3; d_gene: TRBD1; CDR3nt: TGTGCCAGCAGCCGACTCGGACAGGGGAACACTGAAGCTTTCTTT; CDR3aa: CASSRLGQGNTEAFF
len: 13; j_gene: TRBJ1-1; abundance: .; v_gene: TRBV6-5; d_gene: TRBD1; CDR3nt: TGTGCCAGCAGATGGGACAGCCCCACTGAAGCTTTCTTT; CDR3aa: CASRWDSPTEAFF
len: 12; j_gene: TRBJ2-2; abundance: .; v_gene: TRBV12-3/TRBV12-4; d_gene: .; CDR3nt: TGTGCCAGCCAACGGGGAACCGGGGAGCTGTTTTTT; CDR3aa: CASQRGTGELFF
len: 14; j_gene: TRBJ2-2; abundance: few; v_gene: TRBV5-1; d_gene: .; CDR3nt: TGCGCCAGCAAAGGCGGGGATAACACCGGGGAGCTGTTTTTT; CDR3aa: CASKGGDNTGELFF
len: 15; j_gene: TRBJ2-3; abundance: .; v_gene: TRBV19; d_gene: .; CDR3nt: TGTGCCAGTAGTACGAGGGGGGGGAGCACAGATACGCAGTATTTT; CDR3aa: CASSTRGGSTDTQYF
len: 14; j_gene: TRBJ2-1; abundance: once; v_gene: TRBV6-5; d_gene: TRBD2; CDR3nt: TGTGCCAGCAGTCGGCGGGAGGTTTACAATGAGCAGTTCTTC; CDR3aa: CASSRREVYNEQFF
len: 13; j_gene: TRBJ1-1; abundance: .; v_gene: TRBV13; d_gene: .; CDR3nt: TGTGCCAGCAGCTTAAACGGGAACACTGAAGCTTTCTTT; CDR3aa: CASSLNGNTEAFF